A selection of T cell receptor beta chains follows, all from one sample in a study of cytomegalovirus exposure and HLA in healthy donors. TCRdb's copy holds only in-frame clones and misses some; the assay was immunoSEQ multiplex PCR. The sample consists of about 210,000 clones, about 75% of them appearing once. The source material was PBMCs. The origin of the receptors is a male donor in good health and CMV-seronegative. The CDR3 runs from the conserved cysteine through the conserved F or W. D genes are given only for firm matches. A clone size is listed for some rows: how often the clone was seen (once, few, many), or a class if it is expanded.

CDR3nt: TGTGCCAGCAGCTTCCCCGGGACAGGGAGCTCGGGGGAGCAGTACTTC
CDR3aa: CASSFPGTGSSGEQYF
v_gene: TRBV7-9
d_gene: TRBD1
j_gene: TRBJ2-7
abundance: NA

CDR3nt: TGTGCCATCACATCGGCAGGGTTGAGCAATAGCTCCTACAATGAGCAGTTCTTC
CDR3aa: CAITSAGLSNSSYNEQFF
v_gene: TRBV10-3
d_gene: NA
j_gene: TRBJ2-1
abundance: NA

CDR3nt: TGTGCCAGCAGCCCCGCGGAGGATGGGGCCAACGTCCTGACTTTC
CDR3aa: CASSPAEDGANVLTF
v_gene: TRBV6-6
d_gene: NA
j_gene: TRBJ2-6
abundance: NA

CDR3nt: TGTGCCAGTAGTGATTGGTCGAGCTCCTGGTACGAGCAGTACTTC
CDR3aa: CASSDWSSSWYEQYF
v_gene: TRBV19
d_gene: NA
j_gene: TRBJ2-7
abundance: NA

CDR3nt: TGCGCCAGCAGCTTGCAGGGCTCGGGTGGCTACACCTTC
CDR3aa: CASSLQGSGGYTF
v_gene: TRBV5-1
d_gene: NA
j_gene: TRBJ1-2
abundance: NA

CDR3nt: TGTGCCAGTACCAACCCGGGACAGGGGAACTATGGCTACACCTTC
CDR3aa: CASTNPGQGNYGYTF
v_gene: TRBV19
d_gene: TRBD1
j_gene: TRBJ1-2
abundance: NA

CDR3nt: TGCGCCAGCAGCCCCCACCGGGGTGGTGAGCAGTTCTTC
CDR3aa: CASSPHRGGEQFF
v_gene: TRBV4-3
d_gene: NA
j_gene: TRBJ2-1
abundance: NA

CDR3nt: TGTGCCAGCAGCGTAGTAGGGGACAGGGACTCACCCCTCCACTTT
CDR3aa: CASSVVGDRDSPLHF
v_gene: TRBV9
d_gene: TRBD1
j_gene: TRBJ1-6
abundance: once

CDR3nt: TGCGCCAGCAGCTTTGGGACAGGGGTCGTGAACACTGAAGCTTTCTTT
CDR3aa: CASSFGTGVVNTEAFF
v_gene: TRBV5-1
d_gene: TRBD1
j_gene: TRBJ1-1
abundance: NA

CDR3nt: TGTGCCAGTAGTATGGCAGGAAGGGAGCAGCCCCAGCATTTT
CDR3aa: CASSMAGREQPQHF
v_gene: TRBV19
d_gene: NA
j_gene: TRBJ1-5
abundance: NA

CDR3nt: TGTGCCAGCAGCCAAGAGGCAGGATACAATGAGCAGTTCTTC
CDR3aa: CASSQEAGYNEQFF
v_gene: TRBV4-2
d_gene: NA
j_gene: TRBJ2-1
abundance: NA

CDR3nt: TGCGCCAGCAGTCGAGGCAGGGGCGAGACCTATGGCTACACCTTC
CDR3aa: CASSRGRGETYGYTF
v_gene: TRBV4-3
d_gene: NA
j_gene: TRBJ1-2
abundance: NA

CDR3nt: TGTGCCAGCAGTCCCGGCCCCGCGCCCCTAGCCTATAGCAATCAGCCCCAGCATTTT
CDR3aa: CASSPGPAPLAYSNQPQHF
v_gene: TRBV27
d_gene: NA
j_gene: TRBJ1-5
abundance: once